These 20 T cell receptor beta chains originate from one sample sequenced in a study of CD8+ T cells in alopecia areata. In each case, RNA was isolated and then reverse transcribed into cDNA as the sequencing template. This table comes from immunoSEQ multiplex PCR, and its TCRdb copy is limited to in-frame clones, with some not included. The sample yields approximately 150,000 clones, 55% seen once. Sequencing was done on a sample of CD4+ T cells sorted from blood. The receptors here all came from a human donor in good health.

Details on this clone: Other DNA sequences in the same sample also yield this CDR3. The chain recombines TRBV4-1 with TRBJ1-1; no definite D call. The length of the CDR3 is 11 residues. V shed 6 bases and J shed 1 base, with 3 bases lying between them. Germline V gene lookup returns CDR1 MGHRA and CDR2 YSYEKL. The CDR3 loop is CASSRNTEAFF. CDR3 bases: TGCGCCAGCAGTCGGAACACTGAAGCTTTCTTT.

The chain joins TRBV29-1 to TRBJ2-1; D could derive from TRBD1 or TRBD2 (6 bases each). Germline values: CDR1 SQVTM, CDR2 ANQGSEA. There are 14 residues in the CDR3. Trimming removed 7 bases at V and 8 bases at J, with 21 bases between. Here the CDR3 DNA reads TGCAGCGCCCGACCCGCGGGACAATTGTATGAGCAGTTCTTC. This codes for CSARPAGQLYEQFF.

V is TRBV18 and J is TRBJ1-2; 7 nucleotides match TRBD1. Germline assignment: CDR1 KGHSH and CDR2 LQKENI. Unmatched junction bases numbered 8, after V lost 3 bases and J lost 4 bases. This CDR3 is 15 amino acids long. DNA for the CDR3: TGTGCCAGCTCACCTCCGCTAACAGGGGCCTATGGCTACACCTTC. Translated: CASSPPLTGAYGYTF.

V and J are TRBV29-1 and TRBJ1-3; tentatively, D is TRBD1 (6 bases). The CDR3 contains 12 residues. Trimming shortened V by 6 bases and J by 4 bases, and 10 bases separated the two germline ends. The germline V gene has CDR1 SQVTM and CDR2 ANQGSEA. The CDR3 DNA reads TGCAGCGTAACAGGGTTGGGAAACACCATATATTTT. The encoded protein is CSVTGLGNTIYF.

The chain joins TRBV10-2 to TRBJ1-1; D may be TRBD1 (6 bases). The CDR3 is made up of 14 amino acids. V was pared by 6 bases and J by 4 bases, with 15 bases between. The V gene's germline CDR1 is WSHSY and CDR2 SAAADI. CDR3 sequence: CASRDNGGFTEAFF. CDR3 DNA: TGCGCCAGCAGGGACAACGGGGGCTTCACTGAAGCTTTCTTT.

The V and J genes are TRBV10-1 and TRBJ1-5; D remains unclear. The CDR3 has 13 residues. In germline, CDR1 is WNHNN, CDR2 SYGVQD (reference sequence). V lost 0 bases and J lost 5, with 5 bases in between. The CDR3 nucleotides read TGCGCCAGCAGTGAGTCGATGTATCAGCCCCAGCATTTT. It specifies CASSESMYQPQHF.

The chain has TRBV30 and TRBJ1-4, with no clear D. The CDR3 runs to 13 residues. V was cut by 5 bases and J by 8 bases, with 15 bases left in between. In germline, CDR1 is GTSNPN, CDR2 SVGIG (reference sequence). CDR3 sequence: CAWGRDTPEKLFF. CDR3 bases: TGTGCCTGGGGAAGAGATACCCCCGAAAAACTGTTTTTT. The full variable domain, in which reference TRBV30 and TRBJ1-4 provide the parts outside the CDR3, is SQTIHQWPATLVQPVGSPLSLECTVEGTSNPNLYWYRQAAGRGLQLLFYSVGIGQISSEVPQNLSASRPQDRQFILSSKKLLLSDSGFYLCAWGRDTPEKLFFGSGTQLSVL.

A few counts support this clone. The CDR3 here is CASSPRTAYSNQPQHF. Written as DNA, the CDR3 is TGTGCCAGCAGTCCCCGGACAGCATATAGCAATCAGCCCCAGCATTTT. The chain employs TRBV27 and TRBJ1-5, with D possibly TRBD1 on 6 matching bases. Trimming removed 5 bases at V and 0 bases at J, with 14 bases between. In germline, CDR1 is MNHEY, CDR2 SMNVEV (reference sequence). The length of the CDR3 is 16 residues.

The chain uses TRBV7-3 and TRBJ1-5; 7 bases are a match to TRBD1. Germline loops: CDR1 SGHTA, CDR2 FQGTGA. Trimming cost V 5 bases and J 2 bases; bases outside gene matches: 6. This CDR3 comprises 15 residues. Here the CDR3 DNA reads TGTGCCAGCAGCCCGCCAGGGGGGGGCAATCAGCCCCAGCATTTT. Translated, it gives CASSPPGGGNQPQHF.

The chain employs TRBV7-3 and TRBJ2-7, with TRBD2 identical over 10 bases. CDR1 and CDR2 (germline): SGHTA, FQGTGA. V lost 2 bases, J lost 3 bases, and 4 bases stayed unmatched. The CDR3 extends over 15 amino acids. The CDR3 loop is CASSLGASGSYEQYF. The CDR3 region has the DNA TGTGCCAGCAGCTTAGGGGCTAGCGGGAGCTACGAGCAGTACTTC.

This chain connects TRBV28 to TRBJ1-2; no definite D call. Looked up from germline, CDR1 is MDHEN and CDR2 is SYDVKM. V was trimmed by 3 bases and J by 4 bases, leaving 6 bases between them. The CDR3 covers 12 residues. CDR3 sequence reads: CASSLGSYGYTF. Written as DNA, the CDR3 is TGTGCCAGCAGTTTGGGGAGCTATGGCTACACCTTC.

This rearrangement joins TRBV15 to TRBJ1-2; D remains unclear. The germline V gene encodes CDR1 LNHNV and CDR2 YYDKDF (reference sequence). CDR3 length: 13 amino acids. V dropped 0 bases and J dropped 3 bases, with 5 bases sitting between them. The CDR3 region is CATSRDGYYGYTF. In nucleotides, the CDR3 is TGTGCCACCAGCAGAGACGGATACTATGGCTACACCTTC.

The rearrangement uses TRBV29-1 and TRBJ2-6, with a tentative D call TRBD1 (5 bases). There are 14 residues in the CDR3. V lost 6 bases, J lost 0 bases, and 9 bases lay in between. Germline CDR1 reads SQVTM; CDR2 reads ANQGSEA. DNA for the CDR3: TGCAGCGTGAAACAGGTCTCTGGGGCCAACGTCCTGACTTTC. The encoded protein is CSVKQVSGANVLTF.

V is TRBV5-1 and J is TRBJ1-2; D is unresolved. V was shortened by 10 bases and J by 3 bases, with 13 bases between the two germline ends. This CDR3 spans 12 amino acids. Germline V lookup: CDR1 SGHRS, CDR2 YFSETQ. The CDR3 region has the DNA TGCGCCTCCAGCGCCGGGGACTATGGCTACACCTTC. Amino acid sequence: CASSAGDYGYTF.

V and J are TRBV5-6 and TRBJ2-4; tentatively, D is TRBD1 or TRBD2 (5 bases each). Germline V gives CDR1 SGHDT, CDR2 YYEEEE. Trimming cost V 4 bases and J 3 bases, with 17 bases left between them. The CDR3 has 16 amino acids. The CDR3 region has the DNA TGTGCCAGCAGCCCGCGCATCCGGGACGGCAAAAACATTCAGTACTTC. This codes for CASSPRIRDGKNIQYF.

V usage is TRBV7-3 and J usage is TRBJ2-2; D not resolved. Trimming took off 1 base at V and 4 bases at J, with 10 bases between the two ends. This CDR3 is built from 15 residues. Germline CDR1 reads SGHTA; CDR2 reads FQGTGA. The CDR3 reads CASSLMPGPTGELFF. DNA of the CDR3: TGTGCCAGCAGCTTAATGCCAGGACCCACCGGGGAGCTGTTTTTT.

The V call is TRBV5-4, the J call TRBJ2-2; TRBD2 is a possible D gene (6 bases). The CDR3 is 15 residues long. V lost 0 bases to trimming and J lost 4 bases, with 10 bases between them. The germline CDR1 and CDR2 sequences are SGHNT and YYREEE (reference sequence). CDR3 loop: CASSLAGSTTGELFF. CDR3 bases: TGTGCCAGCAGCTTGGCCGGGAGTACCACCGGGGAGCTGTTTTTT.

The rearrangement uses TRBV28 and TRBJ2-7; D not resolved. CDR3 length equals 14 residues. V shed 3 bases and J shed 2 bases, with 11 bases lying between them. Germline-derived CDR1 and CDR2 are MDHEN and SYDVKM. This CDR3 reads CASSFSDPPYEQYF. The CDR3, as DNA: TGTGCCAGCAGTTTTTCGGACCCCCCCTACGAGCAGTACTTC.

In nucleotides, the CDR3 is TGTGCCAGCAGCTTAGTCGCCAGGGGGCACATTCAGTACTTC. Translation gives CASSLVARGHIQYF. The chain joins TRBV7-8 to TRBJ2-4; 8 nucleotides line up with TRBD1. After removal of 1 base from V and 8 bases from J, the junction contained 4 bases not matched to a gene. There are 14 residues in the CDR3. Germline V gene lookup returns CDR1 SGHVS and CDR2 FQNEAQ.

This chain joins TRBV7-9 and TRBJ2-1; maybe TRBD1 (6 bases). CDR3 size: 16 residues. V lost 5 bases to trimming and J lost 5 bases, with 19 bases between them. Germline loops: CDR1 SEHNR, CDR2 FQNEAQ (reference sequence). CDR3 DNA: TGTGCCAGCAGCCGGACCCCCGGGACACACCACAATGAGCAGTTCTTC. Its protein is CASSRTPGTHHNEQFF.